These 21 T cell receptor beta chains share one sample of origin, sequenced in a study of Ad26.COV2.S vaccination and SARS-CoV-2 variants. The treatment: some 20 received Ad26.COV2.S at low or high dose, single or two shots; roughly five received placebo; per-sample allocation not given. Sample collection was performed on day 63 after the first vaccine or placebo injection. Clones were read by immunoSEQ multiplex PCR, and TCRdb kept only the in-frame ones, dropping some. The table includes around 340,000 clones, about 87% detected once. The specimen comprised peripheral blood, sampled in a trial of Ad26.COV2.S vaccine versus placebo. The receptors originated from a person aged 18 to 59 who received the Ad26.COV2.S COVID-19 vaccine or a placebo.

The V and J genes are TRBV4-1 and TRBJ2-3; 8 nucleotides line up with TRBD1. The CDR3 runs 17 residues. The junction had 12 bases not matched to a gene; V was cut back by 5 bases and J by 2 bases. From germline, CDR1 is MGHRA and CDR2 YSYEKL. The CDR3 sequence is CASSFGQGPWNTDTQYF. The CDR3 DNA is TGCGCCAGCAGCTTCGGACAGGGACCCTGGAACACAGATACGCAGTATTTT.

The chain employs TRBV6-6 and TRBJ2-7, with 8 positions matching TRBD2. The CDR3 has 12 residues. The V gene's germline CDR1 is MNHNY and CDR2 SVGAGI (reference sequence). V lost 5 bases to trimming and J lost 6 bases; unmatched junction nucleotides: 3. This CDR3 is CASSRTSGEQYF. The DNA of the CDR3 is TGTGCCAGCAGTCGCACTAGCGGCGAGCAGTACTTC.

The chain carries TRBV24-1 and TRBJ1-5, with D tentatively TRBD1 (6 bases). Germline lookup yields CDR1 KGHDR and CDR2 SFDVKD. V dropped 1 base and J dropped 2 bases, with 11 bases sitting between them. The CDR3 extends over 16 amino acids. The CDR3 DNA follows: TGTGCCACCAGTGATTTAATGGGGGCAGGCAATCAGCCCCAGCATTTT. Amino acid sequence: CATSDLMGAGNQPQHF.

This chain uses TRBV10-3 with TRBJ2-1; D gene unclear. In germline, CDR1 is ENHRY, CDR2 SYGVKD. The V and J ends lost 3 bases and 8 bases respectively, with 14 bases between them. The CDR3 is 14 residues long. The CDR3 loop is CAISDTPSRDEQFF. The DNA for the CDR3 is TGTGCCATCAGTGATACCCCAAGCCGGGATGAGCAGTTCTTC.

CDR3 amino acids: CASSSRGLPANTQYF. The CDR3 DNA follows: TGTGCCAGCAGTAGCAGGGGGCTACCAGCTAATACGCAGTATTTT. This chain connects TRBV11-2 to TRBJ2-3, with 8 bases aligning to TRBD1. The CDR3 has 15 residues. In germline, CDR1 is SGHAT, CDR2 FQNNGV. The junction had 12 bases not matched to a gene; V was cut back by 6 bases and J by 7 bases.

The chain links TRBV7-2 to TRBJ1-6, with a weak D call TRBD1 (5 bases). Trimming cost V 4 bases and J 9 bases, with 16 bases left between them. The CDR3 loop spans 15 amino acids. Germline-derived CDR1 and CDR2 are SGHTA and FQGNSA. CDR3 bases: TGTGCCAGCAGCTCCGGGGACCCATGGGGTTCACCCCTCCACTTT. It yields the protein CASSSGDPWGSPLHF.

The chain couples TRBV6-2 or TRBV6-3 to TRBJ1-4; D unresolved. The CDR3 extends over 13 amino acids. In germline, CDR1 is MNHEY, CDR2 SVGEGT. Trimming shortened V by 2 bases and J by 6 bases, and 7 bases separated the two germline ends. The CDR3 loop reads CASSYRWYEKLFF. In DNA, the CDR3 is TGTGCCAGCAGTTACCGCTGGTATGAAAAACTGTTTTTT.

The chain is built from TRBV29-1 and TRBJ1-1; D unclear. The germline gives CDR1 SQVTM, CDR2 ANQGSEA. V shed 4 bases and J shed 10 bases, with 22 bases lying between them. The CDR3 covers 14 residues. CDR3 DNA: TGCAGCGTTGTGCGCCCGGACGCGCACCTGTCAGCTTTCTTT. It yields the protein CSVVRPDAHLSAFF.

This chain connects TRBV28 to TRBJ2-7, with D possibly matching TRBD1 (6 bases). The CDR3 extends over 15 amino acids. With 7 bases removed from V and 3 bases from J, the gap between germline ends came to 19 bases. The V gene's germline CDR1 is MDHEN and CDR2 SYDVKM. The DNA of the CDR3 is TGTGCCAGCAACTCTAGGGGGAATGGGATCTACGAGCAGTACTTC. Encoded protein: CASNSRGNGIYEQYF.

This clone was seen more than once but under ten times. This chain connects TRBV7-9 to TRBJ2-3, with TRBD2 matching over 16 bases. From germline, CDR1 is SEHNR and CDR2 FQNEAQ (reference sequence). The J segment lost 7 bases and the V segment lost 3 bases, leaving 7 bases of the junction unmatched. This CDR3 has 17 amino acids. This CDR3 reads CASSFPGLAGGLNTQYF. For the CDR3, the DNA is TGTGCCAGCAGCTTCCCGGGACTAGCGGGGGGGCTAAATACGCAGTATTTT.

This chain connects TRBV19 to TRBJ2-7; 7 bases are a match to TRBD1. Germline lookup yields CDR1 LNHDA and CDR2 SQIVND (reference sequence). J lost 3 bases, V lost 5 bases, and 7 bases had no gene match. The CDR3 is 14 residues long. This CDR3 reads CASSPGQAVYEQYF. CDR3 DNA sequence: TGTGCCAGTAGTCCTGGACAGGCCGTCTACGAGCAGTACTTC.

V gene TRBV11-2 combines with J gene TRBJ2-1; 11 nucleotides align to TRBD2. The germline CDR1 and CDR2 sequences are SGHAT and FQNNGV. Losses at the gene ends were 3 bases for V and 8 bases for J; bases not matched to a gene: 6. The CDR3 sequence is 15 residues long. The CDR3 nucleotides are TGTGCCAGCAGCTTCCCTAGCGGGGGGTCTTATGAGCAGTTCTTC. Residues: CASSFPSGGSYEQFF. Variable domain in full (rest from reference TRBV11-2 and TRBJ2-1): EAGVAQSPRYKIIEKRQSVAFWCNPISGHATLYWYQQILGQGPKLLIQFQNNGVVDDSQLPKDRFSAERLKGVDSTLKIQPAKLEDSAVYLCASSFPSGGSYEQFFGPGTRLTVL.

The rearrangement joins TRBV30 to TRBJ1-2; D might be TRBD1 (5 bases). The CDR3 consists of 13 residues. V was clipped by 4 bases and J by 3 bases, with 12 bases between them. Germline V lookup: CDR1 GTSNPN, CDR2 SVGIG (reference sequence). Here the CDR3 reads CAWKLPGDYGYTF. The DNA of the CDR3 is TGTGCCTGGAAGTTACCGGGGGACTATGGCTACACCTTC.

DNA of the CDR3: TGTGCCAGCAGCCGCACTAGCGGAGGTCTCAATGAGCAGTTCTTC. Its translation is CASSRTSGGLNEQFF. The rearrangement joins TRBV3-1 (or the pseudogene TRBV3-2) to TRBJ2-1, with 8 bases fitting TRBD2. The CDR3 is made up of 15 amino acids. Germline V lookup: CDR1 LGHDT, CDR2 YNNKEL (reference sequence). Trimming removed 4 bases from V and 6 bases from J; junction bases left unmatched: 8.

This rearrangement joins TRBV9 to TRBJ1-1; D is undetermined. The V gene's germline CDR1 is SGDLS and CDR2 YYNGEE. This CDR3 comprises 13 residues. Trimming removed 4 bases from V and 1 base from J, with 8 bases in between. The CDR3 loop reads CASSTQTNTEAFF. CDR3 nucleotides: TGTGCCAGCAGCACACAGACGAACACTGAAGCTTTCTTT.

The CDR3 protein is CASGLRANTEAFF. The CDR3 coding sequence is TGTGCCAGTGGACTACGGGCGAACACTGAAGCTTTCTTT. The chain is built from TRBV12-3 or TRBV12-4 and TRBJ1-1; D is uncertain. V was pared by 9 bases and J by 1 base, with 12 bases between. The CDR3 length is 13 residues.

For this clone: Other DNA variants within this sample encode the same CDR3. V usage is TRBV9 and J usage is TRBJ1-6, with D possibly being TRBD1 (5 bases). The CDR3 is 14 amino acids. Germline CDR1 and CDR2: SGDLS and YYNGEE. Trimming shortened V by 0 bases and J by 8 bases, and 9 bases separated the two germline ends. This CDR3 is CASSVGQGDSPLHF. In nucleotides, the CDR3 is TGTGCCAGCAGCGTAGGGCAGGGAGATTCACCCCTCCACTTT.

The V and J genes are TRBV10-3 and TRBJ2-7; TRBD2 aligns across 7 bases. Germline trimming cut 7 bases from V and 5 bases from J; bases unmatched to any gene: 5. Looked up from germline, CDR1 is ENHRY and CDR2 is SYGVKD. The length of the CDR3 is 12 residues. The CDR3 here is CAIKGRDDEQYF. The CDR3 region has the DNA TGTGCCATCAAGGGGAGGGACGACGAGCAGTACTTC.

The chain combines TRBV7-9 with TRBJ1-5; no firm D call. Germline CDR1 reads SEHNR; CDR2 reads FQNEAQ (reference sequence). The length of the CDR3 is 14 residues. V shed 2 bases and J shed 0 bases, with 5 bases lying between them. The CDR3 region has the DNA TGTGCCAGCAGCTTAACGTATAGCAATCAGCCCCAGCATTTT. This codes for CASSLTYSNQPQHF. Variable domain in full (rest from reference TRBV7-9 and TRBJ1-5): DTGVSQNPRHKITKRGQNVTFRCDPISEHNRLYWYRQTLGQGPEFLTYFQNEAQLEKSRLLSDRFSAERPKGSFSTLEIQRTEQGDSAMYLCASSLTYSNQPQHFGDGTRLSIL.

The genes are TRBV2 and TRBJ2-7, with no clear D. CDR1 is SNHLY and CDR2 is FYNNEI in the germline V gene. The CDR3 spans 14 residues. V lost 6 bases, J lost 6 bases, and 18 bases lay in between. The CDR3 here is CASSPYQFPAEQYF. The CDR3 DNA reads TGTGCCAGCAGCCCTTACCAGTTCCCGGCCGAGCAGTACTTC.

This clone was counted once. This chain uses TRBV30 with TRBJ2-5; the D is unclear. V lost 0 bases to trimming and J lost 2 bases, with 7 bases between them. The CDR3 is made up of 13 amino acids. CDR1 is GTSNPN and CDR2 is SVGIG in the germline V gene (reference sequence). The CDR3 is CAWSVRLQETQYF. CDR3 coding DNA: TGTGCCTGGAGTGTCAGACTTCAAGAGACCCAGTACTTC.